The rows below give T cell receptor beta chains drawn from one sample of a study of T cells in localized non-small cell lung cancer. The assay was immunoSEQ multiplex PCR, and TCRdb's table has in-frame clones only and misses some. The data contain roughly 19,000 clones, 85% to 90% of them singletons. The sequenced sample was PBMCs, obtained before any cancer treatment. The source is a man aged 40-75 years with stage II squamous cell lung carcinoma. Each CDR3 is given with its conserved first and last residue. A D gene is named only where the DNA matches it firmly. Size tells how often a clone was seen (once, few, many) or the class of an expanded clone, and some rows leave it out.

NA | TRBJ1-1 | TRBV28 | TRBD1 | 14 | CASSSPRTGAEAFF
once | TRBJ2-1 | TRBV7-2 | NA | 12 | CASSFQSGEQFF
NA | TRBJ1-2 | TRBV5-1 | NA | 14 | CASSLIQGRPGYTF
NA | TRBJ1-1 | TRBV28 | TRBD1 | 14 | CASTETGSDTEAFF
NA | TRBJ1-1 | TRBV7-3 | NA | 13 | CASSLTLDTEAFF
NA | TRBJ1-4 | TRBV30 | NA | 13 | CAWSAFLDEKLFF
NA | TRBJ1-1 | TRBV6-1 | TRBD1 | 13 | CASSVEGARKAFF
NA | TRBJ1-2 | TRBV6-6 | TRBD1 | 15 | CASSYPPEGAKGYTF
NA | TRBJ2-3 | TRBV5-1 | NA | 17 | CASSPPGNAGVRDTQYF
few | TRBJ1-2 | TRBV19 | TRBD1 | 12 | CASRDRARGYTF
NA | TRBJ2-7 | TRBV29-1 | NA | 11 | CSVRAGDEQYF
NA | TRBJ2-4 | TRBV6-1 | TRBD2 | 16 | CASSEAASGGQNIQYF
NA | TRBJ2-1 | TRBV7-3 | NA | 13 | CASSLGRNNEQFF
NA | TRBJ2-1 | TRBV5-4 | TRBD2 | 20 | CASSWGRGHTSGRRNNEQFF
NA | TRBJ1-1 | TRBV11-3 | NA | 14 | CASSWQGENTEAFF
NA | TRBJ1-4 | TRBV28 | NA | 15 | CASSPGEHGGEKLFF
NA | TRBJ2-2 | TRBV5-4 | TRBD2 | 17 | CASSLIASGRATGELFF
NA | TRBJ2-5 | TRBV11-2 | NA | 15 | CASSLDNGPVETQYF
once | TRBJ2-3 | TRBV20-1 | NA | 11 | CSASGLDTQYF
NA | TRBJ2-3 | TRBV5-4 | NA | 15 | CASRGDPVSTDTQYF
NA | TRBJ2-7 | TRBV9 | NA | 14 | CASSVGVDPYEQYF
once | TRBJ1-2 | TRBV5-5 | NA | 14 | CASSLVSETYGYTF
NA | TRBJ1-1 | TRBV10-3 | NA | 16 | CAISESEMTVNTEAFF
NA | TRBJ1-5 | TRBV4-2 | NA | 15 | CASSQEDTYNQPQHF
NA | TRBJ1-2 | TRBV28 | TRBD1 | 15 | CASSPPDRAGYGYTF
few | TRBJ1-1 | TRBV9 | TRBD1 | 13 | CASSARDSTEAFF
NA | TRBJ1-5 | TRBV5-1 | NA | 13 | CASSSSIDQPQHF
NA | TRBJ1-1 | TRBV9 | NA | 13 | CASSVALNTEAFF
few | TRBJ1-1 | TRBV10-3 | TRBD1 | 14 | CAIGSGTGGTEAFF
NA | TRBJ2-3 | TRBV19 | NA | 16 | CASSPPGPGATDTQYF
NA | TRBJ2-5 | TRBV29-1 | NA | 14 | CSTYKGQLQETQYF
NA | TRBJ1-2 | TRBV30 | NA | 13 | CAWNPDIRVGYTF
NA | TRBJ2-2 | TRBV5-4 | TRBD2 | 15 | CASSFSGAVTGELFF
NA | TRBJ1-3 | TRBV11-3 | NA | 16 | CASSLPDGTSGNTIYF
NA | TRBJ2-4 | TRBV5-4 | TRBD2 | 16 | CASSLSRAGAKNIQYF
once | TRBJ2-7 | TRBV2 | NA | 14 | CASSETIVSYEQYF
NA | TRBJ2-3 | TRBV2 | TRBD2 | 15 | CASGAAGEITDTQYF
NA | TRBJ1-3 | TRBV29-1 | NA | 11 | CSAGAGNTIYF
NA | TRBJ2-6 | TRBV5-7 | NA | 18 | CASPTSLGVQSRANVLTF
NA | TRBJ1-2 | TRBV6-5 | NA | 15 | CASSPGAGGTYGYTF
NA | TRBJ1-1 | TRBV19 | TRBD1 | 16 | CASSRSGTGSNTEAFF
NA | TRBJ2-5 | TRBV7-2 | TRBD2 | 15 | CASSRGTSGKETQYF
NA | TRBJ1-2 | TRBV28 | TRBD1 | 14 | CASSFPARGYGYTF
NA | TRBJ1-2 | TRBV5-6 | NA | 12 | CASSLDPYGYTF
NA | TRBJ1-5 | TRBV5-1 | NA | 13 | CASSLEGEQPQHF
NA | TRBJ2-1 | TRBV30 | NA | 18 | CAWSVELGHGLLYNEQFF
NA | TRBJ2-2 | TRBV30 | NA | 13 | CAWSHTNTGELFF
few | TRBJ2-3 | TRBV11-2 | TRBD2 | 16 | CASSLVPGGLSDTQYF
NA | TRBJ2-2 | TRBV18 | NA | 15 | CASSPSRENTGELFF
NA | TRBJ2-2 | TRBV18 | NA | 14 | CASSTGLLPGELFF
NA | TRBJ2-7 | TRBV5-1 | TRBD1 | 14 | CASSLQQGAYEQYF
once | TRBJ2-3 | TRBV4-1 | NA | 16 | CASSRPGSTSTDTQYF
once | TRBJ2-1 | TRBV2 | NA | 13 | CASSAYQPGEEFF
NA | TRBJ1-4 | TRBV19 | NA | 13 | CASSIAPHEKLFF
medium-sized | TRBJ1-5 | TRBV16 | TRBD1 | 15 | CASSQGQHSNQPQHF
NA | TRBJ1-3 | TRBV9 | NA | 13 | CASSVRADNTIYF